This TCR beta chain was sequenced during a study of OX40 agonist ivuxolimab in advanced cancers. Study overall: At 0.01 to 10 mg/kg, ivuxolimab was administered intravenously to patients every 2 weeks. Notes on the study in general: Relative to CD4+, CD8+ T cells held more expanded clones on average.

A single count supports this clone. The target antigen is unknown. The assay was immunoSEQ multiplex PCR, and TCRdb's table has in-frame clones only and misses some. The sample has roughly 39,000 clones; nearly 90% are singletons. Sequences were derived from CD4+ or CD8+ T cells sorted from blood, sampled in a trial of the OX40 agonist ivuxolimab. The clonotype was recovered from an adult with an advanced solid tumor such as melanoma, head and neck, liver or kidney cancer.

CDR3 amino acids: CASSSTRGLNSPLHF. The CDR3 region has the DNA TGTGCCAGCAGTTCGACGAGGGGGCTGAATTCACCCCTCCACTTT. The J gene is TRBJ1-6, the V gene TRBV28, with TRBD1 matching 7 bases. The CDR3 loop spans 15 amino acids. Germline lookup yields CDR1 MDHEN and CDR2 SYDVKM. Germline trimming cut 4 bases from V and 7 bases from J; bases unmatched to any gene: 7.